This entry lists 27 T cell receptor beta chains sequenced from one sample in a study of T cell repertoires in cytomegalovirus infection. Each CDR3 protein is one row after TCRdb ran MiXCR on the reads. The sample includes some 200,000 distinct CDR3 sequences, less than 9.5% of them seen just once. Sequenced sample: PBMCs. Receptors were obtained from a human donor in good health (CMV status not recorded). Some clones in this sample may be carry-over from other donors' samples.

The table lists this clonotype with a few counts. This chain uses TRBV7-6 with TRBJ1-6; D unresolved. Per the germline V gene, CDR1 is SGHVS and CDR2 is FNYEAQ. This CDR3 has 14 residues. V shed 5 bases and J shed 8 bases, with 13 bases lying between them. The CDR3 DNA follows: TGTGCCAGCAGCCCCGCCCCGGGCCATTCACCCCTCCACTTT. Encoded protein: CASSPAPGHSPLHF.

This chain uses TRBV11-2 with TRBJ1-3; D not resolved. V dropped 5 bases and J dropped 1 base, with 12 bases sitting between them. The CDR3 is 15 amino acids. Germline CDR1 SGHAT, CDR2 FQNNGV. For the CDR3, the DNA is TGTGCCAGCAGCCTTGGTTCAGTTTCTGGAAACACCATATATTTT. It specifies CASSLGSVSGNTIYF.

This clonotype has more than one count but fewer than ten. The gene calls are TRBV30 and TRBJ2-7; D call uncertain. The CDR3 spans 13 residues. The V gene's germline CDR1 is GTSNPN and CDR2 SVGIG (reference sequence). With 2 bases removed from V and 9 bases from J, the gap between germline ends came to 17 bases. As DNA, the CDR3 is TGTGCCTGGAGTCCCTCTCCTACGACCGGGCAGTACTTC. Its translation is CAWSPSPTTGQYF.

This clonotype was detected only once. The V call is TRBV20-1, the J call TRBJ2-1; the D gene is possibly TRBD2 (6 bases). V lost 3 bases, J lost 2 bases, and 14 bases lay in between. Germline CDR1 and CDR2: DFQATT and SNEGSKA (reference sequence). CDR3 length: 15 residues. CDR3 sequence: CSASLLAVTYNEQFF. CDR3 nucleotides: TGCAGTGCTAGTTTGTTAGCGGTTACCTACAATGAGCAGTTCTTC.

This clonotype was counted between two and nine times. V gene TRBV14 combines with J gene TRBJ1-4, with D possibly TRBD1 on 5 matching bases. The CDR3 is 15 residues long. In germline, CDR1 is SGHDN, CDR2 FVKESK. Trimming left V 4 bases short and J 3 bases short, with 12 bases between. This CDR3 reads CASSPRGTANEKLFF. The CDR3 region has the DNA TGTGCCAGCAGCCCACGTGGGACCGCTAATGAAAAACTGTTTTTT. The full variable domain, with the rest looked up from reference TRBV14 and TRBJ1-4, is EAGVTQFPSHSVIEKGQTVTLRCDPISGHDNLYWYRRVMGKEIKFLLHFVKESKQDESGMPNNRFLAERTGGTYSTLKVQPAELEDSGVYFCASSPRGTANEKLFFGSGTQLSVL.

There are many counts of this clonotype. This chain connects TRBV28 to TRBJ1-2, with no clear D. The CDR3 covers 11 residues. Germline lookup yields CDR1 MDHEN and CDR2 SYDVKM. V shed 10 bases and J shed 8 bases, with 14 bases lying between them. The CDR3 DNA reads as TGTGCCATCGAGACGGGGTACGGCTACACCTTC. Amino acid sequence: CAIETGYGYTF.

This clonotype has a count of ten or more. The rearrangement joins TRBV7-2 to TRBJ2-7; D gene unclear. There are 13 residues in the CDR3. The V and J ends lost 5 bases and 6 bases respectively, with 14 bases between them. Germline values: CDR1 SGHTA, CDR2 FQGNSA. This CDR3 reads CASSAFKVGEQYF. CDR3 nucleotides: TGTGCCAGCAGCGCCTTTAAAGTAGGCGAGCAGTACTTC.

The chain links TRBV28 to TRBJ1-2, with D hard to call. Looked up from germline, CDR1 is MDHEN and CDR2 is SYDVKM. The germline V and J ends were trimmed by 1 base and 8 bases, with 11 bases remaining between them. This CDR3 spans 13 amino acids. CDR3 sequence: CASSLFKGGGYTF. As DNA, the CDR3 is TGTGCCAGCAGTTTATTTAAGGGAGGGGGCTACACCTTC.

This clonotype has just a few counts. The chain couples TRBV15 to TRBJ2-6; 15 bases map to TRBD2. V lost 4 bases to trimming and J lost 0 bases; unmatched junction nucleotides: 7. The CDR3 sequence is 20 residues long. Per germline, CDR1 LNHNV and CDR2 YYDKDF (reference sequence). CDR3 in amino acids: CATSKGLAGGASSGANVLTF. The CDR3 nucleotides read TGTGCCACCAGCAAAGGACTAGCGGGAGGGGCGAGCTCTGGGGCCAACGTCCTGACTTTC.

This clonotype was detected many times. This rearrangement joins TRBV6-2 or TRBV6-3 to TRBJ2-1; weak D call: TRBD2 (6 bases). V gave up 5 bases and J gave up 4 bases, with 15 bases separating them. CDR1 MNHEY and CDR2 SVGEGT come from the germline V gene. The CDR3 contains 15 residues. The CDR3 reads CASSHPGTPYNEQFF. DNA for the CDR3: TGTGCCAGCAGTCACCCCGGGACTCCTTACAATGAGCAGTTCTTC.

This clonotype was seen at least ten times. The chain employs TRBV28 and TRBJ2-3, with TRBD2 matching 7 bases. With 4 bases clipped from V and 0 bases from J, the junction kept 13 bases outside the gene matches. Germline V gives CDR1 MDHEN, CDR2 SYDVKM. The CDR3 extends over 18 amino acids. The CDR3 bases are TGTGCCAGCAGTTCGACCTCGTTCGCTAGCGGTAGCACAGATACGCAGTATTTT. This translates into CASSSTSFASGSTDTQYF. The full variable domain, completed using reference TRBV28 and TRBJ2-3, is DVKVTQSSRYLVKRTGEKVFLECVQDMDHENMFWYRQDPGLGLRLIYFSYDVKMKEKGDIPEGYSVSREKKERFSLILESASTNQTSMYLCASSSTSFASGSTDTQYFGPGTRLTVL.

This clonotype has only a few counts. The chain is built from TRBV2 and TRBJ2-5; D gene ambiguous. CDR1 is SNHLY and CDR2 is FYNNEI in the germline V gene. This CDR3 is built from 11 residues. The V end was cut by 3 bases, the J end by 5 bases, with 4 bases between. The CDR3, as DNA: TGTGCCAGCAGTGACTGGGAGACCCAGTACTTC. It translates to CASSDWETQYF.

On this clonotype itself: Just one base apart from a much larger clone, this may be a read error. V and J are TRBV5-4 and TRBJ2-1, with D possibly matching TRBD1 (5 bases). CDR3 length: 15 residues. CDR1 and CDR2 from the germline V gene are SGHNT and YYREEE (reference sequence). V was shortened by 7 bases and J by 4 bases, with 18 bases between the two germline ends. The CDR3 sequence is CASGQGFIEYNEQFF. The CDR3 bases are TGTGCCAGCGGCCAGGGATTTATCGAATACAATGAGCAGTTCTTC.

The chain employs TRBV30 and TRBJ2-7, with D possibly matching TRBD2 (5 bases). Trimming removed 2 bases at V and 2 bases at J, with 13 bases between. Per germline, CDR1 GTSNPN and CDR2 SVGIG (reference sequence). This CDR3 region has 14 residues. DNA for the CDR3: TGTGCCTGGAGTCCGGGATCGTACCCCTACGAGCAGTACTTC. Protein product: CAWSPGSYPYEQYF.

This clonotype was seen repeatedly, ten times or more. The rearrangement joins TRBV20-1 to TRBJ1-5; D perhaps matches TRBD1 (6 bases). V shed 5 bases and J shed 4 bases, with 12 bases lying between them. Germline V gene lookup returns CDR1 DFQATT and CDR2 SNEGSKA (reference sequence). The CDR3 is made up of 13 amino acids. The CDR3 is CSAATGTNQPQHF. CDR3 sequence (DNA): TGCAGTGCTGCGACAGGTACAAATCAGCCCCAGCATTTT.

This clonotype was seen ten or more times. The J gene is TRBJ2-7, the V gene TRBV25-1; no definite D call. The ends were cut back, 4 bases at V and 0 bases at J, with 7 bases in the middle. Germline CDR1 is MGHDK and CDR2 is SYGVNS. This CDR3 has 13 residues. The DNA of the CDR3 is TGTGCCAGCAGTGGGCTATACTCCTACGAGCAGTACTTC. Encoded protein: CASSGLYSYEQYF.

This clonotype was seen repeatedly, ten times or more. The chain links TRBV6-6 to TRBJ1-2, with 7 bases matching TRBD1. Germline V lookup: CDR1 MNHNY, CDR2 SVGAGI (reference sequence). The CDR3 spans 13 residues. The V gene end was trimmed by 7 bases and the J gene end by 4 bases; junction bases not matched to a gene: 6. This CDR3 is CASTKQGSYGYTF. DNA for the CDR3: TGTGCCAGCACTAAACAGGGGAGCTATGGCTACACCTTC.

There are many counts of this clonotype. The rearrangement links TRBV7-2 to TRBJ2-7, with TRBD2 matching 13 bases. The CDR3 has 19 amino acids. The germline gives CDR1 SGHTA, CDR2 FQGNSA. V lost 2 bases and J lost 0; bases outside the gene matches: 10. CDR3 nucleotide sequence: TGTGCCAGCAGCTTATTCCTTCCGGGACTAGCGGGGATCTCCTACGAGCAGTACTTC. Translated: CASSLFLPGLAGISYEQYF.

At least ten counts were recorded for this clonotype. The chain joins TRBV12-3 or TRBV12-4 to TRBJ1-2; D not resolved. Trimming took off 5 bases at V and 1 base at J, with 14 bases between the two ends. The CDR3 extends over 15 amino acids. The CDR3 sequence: CASSRLVRGNYGYTF. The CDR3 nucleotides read TGTGCCAGCAGTCGCTTGGTACGGGGTAACTATGGCTACACCTTC.

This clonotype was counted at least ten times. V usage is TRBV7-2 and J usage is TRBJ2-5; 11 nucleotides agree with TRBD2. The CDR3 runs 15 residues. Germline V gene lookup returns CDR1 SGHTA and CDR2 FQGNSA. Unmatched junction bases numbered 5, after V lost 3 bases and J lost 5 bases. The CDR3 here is CASSFPLAGVETQYF. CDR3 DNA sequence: TGTGCCAGCAGCTTCCCACTAGCGGGGGTTGAGACCCAGTACTTC.

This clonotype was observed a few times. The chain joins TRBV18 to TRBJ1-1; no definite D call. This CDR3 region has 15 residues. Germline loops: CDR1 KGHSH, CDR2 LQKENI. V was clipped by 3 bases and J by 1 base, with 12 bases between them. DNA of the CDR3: TGTGCCAGCTCACCTCTTACCGCGGGGAACACTGAAGCTTTCTTT. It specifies CASSPLTAGNTEAFF.

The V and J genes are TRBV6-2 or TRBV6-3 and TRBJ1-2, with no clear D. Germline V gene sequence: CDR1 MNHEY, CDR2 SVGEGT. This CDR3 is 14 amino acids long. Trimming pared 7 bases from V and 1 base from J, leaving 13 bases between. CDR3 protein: CASNLRAGNYGYTF. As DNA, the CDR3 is TGTGCCAGCAACCTGAGGGCTGGTAACTATGGCTACACCTTC.

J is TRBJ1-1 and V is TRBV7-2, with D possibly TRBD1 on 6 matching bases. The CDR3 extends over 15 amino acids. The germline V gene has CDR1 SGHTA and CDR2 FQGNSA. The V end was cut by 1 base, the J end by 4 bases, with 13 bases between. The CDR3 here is CASSLEGGRVTEAFF. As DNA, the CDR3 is TGTGCCAGCAGCTTAGAGGGGGGGAGGGTCACTGAAGCTTTCTTT.

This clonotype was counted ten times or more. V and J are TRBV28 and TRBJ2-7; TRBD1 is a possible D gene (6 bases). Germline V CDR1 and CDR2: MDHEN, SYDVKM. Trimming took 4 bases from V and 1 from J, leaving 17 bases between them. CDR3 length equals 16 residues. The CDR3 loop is CASSWTGTRASYEQYF. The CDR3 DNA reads TGTGCCAGCAGTTGGACCGGGACAAGGGCTTCCTACGAGCAGTACTTC.

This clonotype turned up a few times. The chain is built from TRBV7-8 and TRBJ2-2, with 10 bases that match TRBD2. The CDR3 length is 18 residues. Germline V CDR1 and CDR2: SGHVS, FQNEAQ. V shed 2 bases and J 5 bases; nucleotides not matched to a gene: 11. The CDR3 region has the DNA TGTGCCAGCAGCTTAAGGCGCCTAGCGGGAGTTCGGACCGGGGAGCTGTTTTTT. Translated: CASSLRRLAGVRTGELFF.

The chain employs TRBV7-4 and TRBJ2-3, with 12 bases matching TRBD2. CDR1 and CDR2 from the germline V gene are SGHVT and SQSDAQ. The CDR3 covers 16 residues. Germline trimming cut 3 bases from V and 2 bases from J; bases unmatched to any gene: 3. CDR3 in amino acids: CASSFRLAGDTDTQYF. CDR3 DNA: TGTGCCAGCAGCTTCCGACTAGCGGGGGACACAGATACGCAGTATTTT.

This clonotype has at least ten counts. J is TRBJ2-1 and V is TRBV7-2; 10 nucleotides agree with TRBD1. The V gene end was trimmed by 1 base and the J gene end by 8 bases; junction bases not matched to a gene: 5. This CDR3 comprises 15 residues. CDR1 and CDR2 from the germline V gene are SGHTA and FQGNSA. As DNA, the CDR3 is TGTGCCAGCAGCTTAGTTGGACAGGGGGTCTATGAGCAGTTCTTC. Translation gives CASSLVGQGVYEQFF.